What follows is one T cell receptor beta chain and its context. As processed by the authors: By means of reference gene primer amplification, nucleated cell counts were estimated. Libraries were prepared by immunoSEQ multiplex PCR; TCRdb keeps only in-frame clonotypes and omits some of them. For V, J and clone size, that table is used; D and trimming come from the DNA. The sample consists of approximately 86,000 clones, around four fifths of them appearing once. The sample comes from a study of blood T cell repertoires in COVID-19. Study at large: Both acute and convalescent COVID-19 samples were obtained from the United States, Italy and Spain.

Sequencing was done on a sample of peripheral blood. This TCR derives from a man over 45 with acute or convalescent COVID-19.

CDR3 loop: CATGLAGAGELFF. CDR3 DNA: TGTGCCACTGGACTAGCGGGAGCCGGGGAGCTGTTTTTT. V is TRBV19 and J is TRBJ2-2, with 13 nucleotides matching TRBD2. With 10 bases clipped from V and 6 bases from J, the junction kept 2 bases outside the gene matches. Germline assignment: CDR1 LNHDA and CDR2 SQIVND (reference sequence). The CDR3 spans 13 residues. The entire variable domain, with the rest obtained from reference TRBV19 and TRBJ2-2, is as follows: DGGITQSPKYLFRKEGQNVTLSCEQNLNHDAMYWYRQDPGQGLRLIYYSQIVNDFQKGDIAEGYSVSREKKESFPLTVTSAQKNPTAFYLCATGLAGAGELFFGEGSRLTVL.